What follows are 30 T cell receptor beta chains derived from one specimen sequenced in a study of response to subunit inactivated influenza vaccine. TCRdb fed the RT-PCR reads into MiXCR, producing one record per CDR3 protein. The repertoire holds 280,000 or so distinct CDR3 sequences, with around a fifth as singletons. The source was PBMCs from blood, collected about 20 months after vaccination. The receptors were gathered from a man in his fifties or sixties who received an inactivated influenza vaccine.

This clonotype was seen a handful of times. V gene TRBV4-3 combines with J gene TRBJ1-2; 9 bases agree with TRBD1. J was trimmed by 6 bases and V by 1 base; bases with no gene match: 6. CDR3 length equals 15 residues. The V gene's germline CDR1 is LGHNA and CDR2 YSLEER. CDR3 protein: CASSQGDRDPNGYTF. In DNA, the CDR3 is TGCGCCAGCAGCCAAGGGGACAGGGACCCGAATGGCTACACCTTC.

The sample holds a few counts of this clonotype. The chain recombines TRBV7-2 with TRBJ1-2; D uncertain. The CDR3 is 14 amino acids. With 3 bases removed from V and 4 bases from J, the gap between germline ends came to 12 bases. Germline V gene sequence: CDR1 SGHTA, CDR2 FQGNSA. CDR3 DNA sequence: TGTGCCAGCAGCTTGTCGTGGGCGGGCTATGGCTACACCTTC. Encoded protein: CASSLSWAGYGYTF.

This clonotype was observed a few times. The chain couples TRBV29-1 to TRBJ1-2; D might be TRBD1 (5 bases). V was clipped by 0 bases and J by 7 bases, with 9 bases between them. In germline, CDR1 is SQVTM, CDR2 ANQGSEA. This CDR3 comprises 12 residues. The DNA of the CDR3 is TGCAGCGTTGAAGACAGGGTGGCTGGCTACACCTTC. Residues: CSVEDRVAGYTF.

DNA for the CDR3: TGCAGTGCTAGAGATCCAGCGGGAGGGCCAACAGATACGCAGTATTTT. Translating it yields CSARDPAGGPTDTQYF. The rearrangement joins TRBV20-1 to TRBJ2-3, with 10 bases fitting TRBD2. Germline values: CDR1 DFQATT, CDR2 SNEGSKA (reference sequence). V was pared by 0 bases and J by 3 bases, with 6 bases of the junction left unmatched. This CDR3 is built from 16 residues.

In this sample, this clonotype turned up a few times. The chain carries TRBV6-2 or TRBV6-3 and TRBJ2-7, with D hard to call. Trimming took 7 bases from V and 0 from J, leaving 13 bases between them. Looked up from germline, CDR1 is MNHEY and CDR2 is SVGEGT. This CDR3 is built from 14 residues. The CDR3 DNA follows: TGTGCCAGCATAAGAGGTGGCACCTCCTACGAGCAGTACTTC. Translating it yields CASIRGGTSYEQYF.

This clonotype has more than one count but fewer than ten. The V gene is TRBV25-1, the J gene TRBJ1-5; D perhaps matches TRBD1 (5 bases). Germline V lookup: CDR1 MGHDK, CDR2 SYGVNS. Trimming pared 5 bases from V and 1 base from J, leaving 15 bases between. CDR3 length equals 16 residues. The CDR3 DNA reads TGTGCCAGCAGTCCCTCGGGGACTCGCAGCAATCAGCCCCAGCATTTT. It specifies CASSPSGTRSNQPQHF.

A remark on this clonotype: A junction boundary mismatches the germline segment, possibly from a read error. J is TRBJ1-3 and V is TRBV6-5; TRBD1 is a possible D gene (6 bases). This CDR3 contains 15 residues. In germline, CDR1 is MNHEY, CDR2 SVGAGI. CDR3 region: CASSHSQGSGNTIYF. Here the CDR3 DNA reads TGTGCCAGCAGTCACTCCCAGGGGTCTGGAAACACCATATATTTT.

The chain couples TRBV6-1 to TRBJ1-2; 7 nucleotides match TRBD1. Trimming took 6 bases from V and 0 from J; bases not matched to a gene: 4. Germline CDR1 is MNHNS and CDR2 is SASEGT. There are 14 residues in the CDR3. CDR3 in DNA: TGTGCCAGCAGATCACAGGGGACTAACTATGGCTACACCTTC. Translation gives CASRSQGTNYGYTF.

This clonotype was seen a handful of times. The chain joins TRBV5-1 to TRBJ2-7; TRBD1 agrees at 11 bases. Trimming at V came to 3 bases and at J to 5 bases, leaving 1 base not matched to a gene. The germline V gene has CDR1 SGHRS and CDR2 YFSETQ. The CDR3 is 13 residues long. CDR3 nucleotide sequence: TGCGCCAGCAGCTGGACAGGGGGCGACGAGCAGTACTTC. Its translation is CASSWTGGDEQYF.

This clonotype has at least ten counts. The V call is TRBV9, the J call TRBJ1-6, with 7 bases aligning to TRBD1. The CDR3 covers 17 residues. V lost 2 bases to trimming and J lost 4 bases; unmatched junction nucleotides: 9. Germline V lookup: CDR1 SGDLS, CDR2 YYNGEE. CDR3 amino acids: CASSVRRGGQYNSPLHF. CDR3 coding DNA: TGTGCCAGCAGCGTTAGAAGAGGGGGACAGTATAATTCACCCCTCCACTTT.

This clonotype was found a few times. This chain joins TRBV21-1 and TRBJ2-3; the table's D call TRBD1 went unverified against the DNA. TRBV21-1 is described as a pseudogene. The CDR3 has 18 amino acids. The CDR3 protein is CASSKVSDGKVRTDTQYF. In nucleotides, the CDR3 is TGTGCCAGCAGCAAAGTGTCGGACGGGAAGGTCCGCACAGATACGCAGTATTTT.

This sequence joins TRBV4-1 and TRBJ1-5; weak D call: TRBD1 (5 bases). The CDR3 length is 15 residues. V lost 0 bases, J lost 3 bases, and 9 bases lay in between. Germline V lookup: CDR1 MGHRA, CDR2 YSYEKL. CDR3 in amino acids: CASSQEQVNNQPQHF. The CDR3 bases are TGCGCCAGCAGCCAAGAACAGGTGAACAATCAGCCCCAGCATTTT.

V and J are TRBV20-1 and TRBJ2-7; the D gene is possibly TRBD2 (6 bases). The germline V gene has CDR1 DFQATT and CDR2 SNEGSKA (reference sequence). The CDR3 is 12 amino acids. Trimming left V 3 bases short and J 4 bases short, with 10 bases between. The CDR3 loop reads CSARPSAYEQYF. The CDR3 DNA is TGCAGTGCTAGGCCTAGCGCGTACGAGCAGTACTTC.

Written as DNA, the CDR3 is TGCAGTGCTCTGTATCAGTTTCCGGCGTCCACAGATACGCAGTATTTT. Protein product: CSALYQFPASTDTQYF. This chain connects TRBV20-1 to TRBJ2-3, with D hard to call. This CDR3 has 16 residues. In germline, CDR1 is DFQATT, CDR2 SNEGSKA (reference sequence). V was shortened by 5 bases and J by 2 bases, with 20 bases between the two germline ends.

V usage is TRBV3-1 and J usage is TRBJ2-7; 8 bases map to TRBD2. Germline V gives CDR1 LGHDT, CDR2 YNNKEL (reference sequence). V lost 3 bases, J lost 3 bases, and 4 bases stayed unmatched. The CDR3 is made up of 14 amino acids. The CDR3 region is CASSQRTSRYEQYF. The CDR3 nucleotides read TGTGCCAGCAGCCAGAGGACTAGCCGCTACGAGCAGTACTTC.

The gene calls are TRBV9 and TRBJ2-6; D gene uncertain. V lost 3 bases and J lost 4, with 17 bases in between. This CDR3 comprises 17 residues. Germline lookup yields CDR1 SGDLS and CDR2 YYNGEE. The CDR3 DNA sequence: TGTGCCAGCAGCGCGAGCAAAGGAGAAAGAGGGGCCAACGTCCTGACTTTC. It yields the protein CASSASKGERGANVLTF.

This chain connects TRBV5-1 to TRBJ2-7; 7 bases are shared with TRBD1. The CDR3 runs to 15 residues. V gave up 0 bases and J gave up 0 bases; unmatched junction bases: 3. From germline, CDR1 is SGHRS and CDR2 YFSETQ. CDR3 sequence: CASSLGGGLSYEQYF. The CDR3 DNA is TGCGCCAGCAGCTTGGGAGGGGGCCTCTCCTACGAGCAGTACTTC.

The chain is built from TRBV29-1 and TRBJ1-2; D unclear. The germline gives CDR1 SQVTM, CDR2 ANQGSEA. The V end was cut by 1 base, the J end by 4 bases, with 16 bases between. The CDR3 is 15 amino acids. The CDR3 DNA follows: TGCAGCGTTGAAGTTCTAAAAGAGGACTCCTATGGCTACACCTTC. It codes for CSVEVLKEDSYGYTF.

This clonotype was counted many times. The genes are TRBV5-1 and TRBJ1-6; D is unresolved. V lost 0 bases to trimming and J lost 2 bases, with 6 bases between them. The germline V gene has CDR1 SGHRS and CDR2 YFSETQ. This CDR3 has 15 amino acids. The CDR3 DNA is TGCGCCAGCAGCTTGGGTAGCCCCTATAATTCACCCCTCCACTTT. It specifies CASSLGSPYNSPLHF. The whole variable domain, remainder taken from reference TRBV5-1 and TRBJ1-6, is KAGVTQTPRYLIKTRGQQVTLSCSPISGHRSVSWYQQTPGQGLQFLFEYFSETQRNKGNFPGRFSGRQFSNSRSEMNVSTLELGDSALYLCASSLGSPYNSPLHFGNGTRLTVT.

CDR3 DNA: TGTGCCACCAGCAGAGATTTCGATGAGCAGTTCTTC. It yields the protein CATSRDFDEQFF. This sequence joins TRBV15 and TRBJ2-1; D call uncertain. CDR1 LNHNV and CDR2 YYDKDF come from the germline V gene (reference sequence). This CDR3 is built from 12 residues. Trimming took off 0 bases at V and 8 bases at J, with 5 bases between the two ends.

The V gene is TRBV6-1, the J gene TRBJ1-5; D is undetermined. The germline V and J ends were trimmed by 5 bases and 6 bases, with 11 bases remaining between them. There are 13 residues in the CDR3. Germline V CDR1 and CDR2: MNHNS, SASEGT. CDR3 in DNA: TGTGCCAGCAGTCGTTGGTCCGGTCAGCCCCAGCATTTT. It specifies CASSRWSGQPQHF.

In its sample, this clonotype was seen many times. The CDR3 here is CASSWIGTPNTEAFF. As DNA, the CDR3 is TGCGCCAGCAGCTGGATCGGGACACCGAACACTGAAGCTTTCTTT. The genes are TRBV5-1 and TRBJ1-1, with a tentative D call TRBD1 (6 bases). Germline-derived CDR1 and CDR2 are SGHRS and YFSETQ. This CDR3 comprises 15 residues. V gave up 3 bases and J gave up 1 base, with 13 bases separating them.

This clonotype was picked up many times. The CDR3 coding sequence is TGCGCCAGCAGCTGGACAGGGCCTCAGCCCCAGCATTTT. Its translation: CASSWTGPQPQHF. V is TRBV5-1 and J is TRBJ1-5; 8 bases are shared with TRBD1. V lost 3 bases to trimming and J lost 6 bases; unmatched junction nucleotides: 2. In germline, CDR1 is SGHRS, CDR2 YFSETQ. The CDR3 is made up of 13 amino acids.

The chain is built from TRBV5-8 and TRBJ2-3; D not certain. The germline gives CDR1 SGHTS, CDR2 YDEGEE. V lost 6 bases and J 2 bases, leaving 16 bases between the germline ends. This CDR3 contains 15 residues. CDR3 residues: CASMWWSVATDTQYF. The CDR3 coding sequence is TGTGCCAGCATGTGGTGGTCAGTAGCCACAGATACGCAGTATTTT.

In its sample, this clonotype was seen a few times. This CDR3 reads CASSLYSQETQYF. The CDR3 bases are TGTGCCAGCAGCTTGTATTCCCAAGAGACCCAGTACTTC. The J gene is TRBJ2-5, the V gene TRBV5-4; no clear D. Deletions cut 1 base from V and 1 base from J, with 5 bases between. Germline assignment: CDR1 SGHNT and CDR2 YYREEE (reference sequence). This CDR3 has 13 residues.

This chain connects TRBV6-2 or TRBV6-3 to TRBJ2-2, with TRBD2 identical over 8 bases. CDR1 is MNHEY and CDR2 is SVGEGT in the germline V gene. The CDR3 sequence is 14 residues long. The trim removed 7 bases at V and 1 base at J, leaving 2 bases unmatched. CDR3 protein: CASTGGLNTGELFF. In DNA, the CDR3 is TGTGCCAGCACGGGAGGGCTGAACACCGGGGAGCTGTTTTTT.

This clonotype was seen a handful of times. This chain links TRBV2 with TRBJ1-4; no clear D. CDR1 is SNHLY and CDR2 is FYNNEI in the germline V gene. CDR3 length equals 12 residues. V was trimmed by 4 bases and J by 5 bases, leaving 5 bases between them. CDR3 protein: CASSGQNEKLFF. DNA of the CDR3: TGTGCCAGCAGTGGCCAGAATGAAAAACTGTTTTTT.

The chain employs TRBV12-3 or TRBV12-4 and TRBJ2-7; possibly TRBD2 for D (6 bases). This CDR3 is built from 14 residues. Trimming shortened V by 3 bases and J by 3 bases, and 12 bases separated the two germline ends. DNA of the CDR3: TGTGCCAGCAGTTTTGTTGGGAGGCGCTACGAGCAGTACTTC. It translates to CASSFVGRRYEQYF.

With respect to this clonotype: The junction departs from germline at one end; a sequencing error may be responsible. This rearrangement joins TRBV19 to TRBJ1-5, with D perhaps matching TRBD1 (6 bases). The germline gives CDR1 LNHDA, CDR2 SQIVND (reference sequence). The CDR3 runs 14 residues. The CDR3 nucleotides read TGTGCCAGTCAAAGGGGGGCCGGCAACCAGCCCCAGCATTTT. Translated: CASQRGAGNQPQHF.

This chain links TRBV3-1 with TRBJ1-6; D ambiguous. CDR3 size: 14 residues. Germline CDR1 LGHDT, CDR2 YNNKEL (reference sequence). V lost 5 bases to trimming and J lost 7 bases, with 12 bases between them. DNA for the CDR3: TGTGCCAGCAGCACCCAATATAGGAATTCACCCCTCCACTTT. Protein sequence: CASSTQYRNSPLHF.